These 13 T cell receptor beta chains were sequenced from one sample in a study of OX40 agonist ivuxolimab in advanced cancers. The method was immunoSEQ multiplex PCR; TCRdb's version includes in-frame clones alone and lacks a portion of them. The sample has tens of thousands of clones, roughly nine tenths seen once. Sequencing was performed on CD4+ or CD8+ T cells sorted from blood, taken in a trial of the OX40 agonist ivuxolimab. These receptors were obtained from an adult with an advanced solid tumor such as melanoma, head and neck, liver or kidney cancer.

This clone was found a few times. The chain couples TRBV5-6 to TRBJ2-5; D not resolved. This CDR3 spans 16 amino acids. V was pared by 4 bases and J by 5 bases, with 21 bases between. The germline CDR1 and CDR2 sequences are SGHDT and YYEEEE. CDR3 sequence reads: CASSLYWTVEGETQYF. DNA for the CDR3: TGTGCCAGCAGCCTATATTGGACCGTAGAAGGGGAGACCCAGTACTTC.

The rearrangement uses TRBV11-2 and TRBJ2-6; D remains unclear. V was clipped by 2 bases and J by 0 bases, with 8 bases between them. Germline V gene sequence: CDR1 SGHAT, CDR2 FQNNGV. The CDR3 has 16 residues. The CDR3: CASSLQGYSGANVLTF. In DNA form, the CDR3 reads TGTGCCAGCAGCTTACAAGGCTACTCTGGGGCCAACGTCCTGACTTTC.

This clone is a singleton in its sample. V and J are TRBV28 and TRBJ1-2; D is perhaps TRBD1 (6 bases). Germline V gene data show CDR1 as MDHEN and CDR2 as SYDVKM. The CDR3 is made up of 12 amino acids. The germline V and J ends were trimmed by 10 bases and 6 bases, with 15 bases remaining between them. The CDR3 nucleotides are TGTGCCACCGGTCCAGGGGTACATGGCTACACCTTC. Translating it yields CATGPGVHGYTF.

The chain combines TRBV4-3 with TRBJ1-1; D unclear. V was clipped by 0 bases and J by 7 bases, with 6 bases between them. The CDR3 has 12 residues. Looked up from germline, CDR1 is LGHNA and CDR2 is YSLEER. CDR3 sequence reads: CASSQEVGEAFF. DNA for the CDR3: TGCGCCAGCAGCCAAGAAGTCGGTGAAGCTTTCTTT.

The chain uses TRBV28 and TRBJ1-2; TRBD1 is a possible D gene (5 bases). Germline V gene sequence: CDR1 MDHEN, CDR2 SYDVKM. The CDR3 has 13 amino acids. The V end was cut by 8 bases, the J end by 7 bases, with 17 bases between. The CDR3 loop reads CASGTGPRRGYTF. In nucleotides, the CDR3 is TGTGCCAGCGGTACAGGCCCGCGACGTGGCTACACCTTC.

The V call is TRBV7-3, the J call TRBJ1-5; D possibly corresponds to TRBD1 (5 bases). CDR1 and CDR2 (germline): SGHTA, FQGTGA. V lost 4 bases and J 6 bases, leaving 10 bases between the germline ends. CDR3 size: 13 residues. The CDR3 nucleotides are TGTGCCAGCAGCTCTTGGGGGGGTCAGCCCCAGCATTTT. This translates into CASSSWGGQPQHF.

This clone appeared a single time. The gene calls are TRBV7-9 and TRBJ1-5; perhaps TRBD1 as D (5 bases). Trimming took 2 bases from V and 3 from J, leaving 8 bases between them. The CDR3 extends over 14 amino acids. The V gene's germline CDR1 is SEHNR and CDR2 FQNEAQ (reference sequence). CDR3 sequence: CASSLRGTNQPQHF. As DNA, the CDR3 is TGTGCCAGCAGCTTAAGGGGCACCAATCAGCCCCAGCATTTT.

The chain uses TRBV7-9 and TRBJ2-1, with D tentatively TRBD1 or TRBD2 (6 bases each). This CDR3 has 16 residues. In germline, CDR1 is SEHNR, CDR2 FQNEAQ (reference sequence). V was clipped by 1 base and J by 5 bases, with 15 bases between them. CDR3 residues: CASSLVWGAINNEQFF. In nucleotides, the CDR3 is TGTGCCAGCAGCTTAGTTTGGGGGGCTATCAACAATGAGCAGTTCTTC.

V and J are TRBV9 and TRBJ2-7, with TRBD1 as a possible D gene (6 bases). The CDR3 length is 15 residues. The germline V gene encodes CDR1 SGDLS and CDR2 YYNGEE. The V gene lost 4 bases and the J gene lost 4 bases, with 18 bases spanning the gap. CDR3 bases: TGTGCCAGCAGCCCGATCACAGGGTTGGGGTACGAGCAGTACTTC. Translating it yields CASSPITGLGYEQYF.

The genes are TRBV27 and TRBJ2-3, with a tentative D call TRBD1 (5 bases). CDR1 and CDR2 from the germline V gene are MNHEY and SMNVEV (reference sequence). Trimming left V 0 bases short and J 0 bases short, with 10 bases between. The CDR3 spans 16 residues. CDR3 amino acids: CASSLSLQVSTDTQYF. The CDR3 DNA reads TGTGCCAGCAGTTTATCCCTACAGGTTAGCACAGATACGCAGTATTTT.

The rearrangement uses TRBV20-1 and TRBJ2-7; D is unclear. Trimming stripped 1 base from V and 4 bases from J, with 5 bases between. The CDR3 contains 11 residues. The germline CDR1 and CDR2 sequences are DFQATT and SNEGSKA (reference sequence). The CDR3 protein is CSARAQYEQYF. CDR3 sequence (DNA): TGCAGTGCTAGAGCCCAATACGAGCAGTACTTC.

This clone was counted a few times. This chain links TRBV19 with TRBJ1-2; D not certain. The CDR3 has 13 amino acids. Germline CDR1 LNHDA, CDR2 SQIVND (reference sequence). V dropped 5 bases and J dropped 3 bases, with 10 bases sitting between them. As DNA, the CDR3 is TGTGCCAGTAGTTACGGGATATACTATGGCTACACCTTC. This gives the protein CASSYGIYYGYTF. Supplemented by reference TRBV19 and TRBJ1-2, the full variable domain reads DGGITQSPKYLFRKEGQNVTLSCEQNLNHDAMYWYRQDPGQGLRLIYYSQIVNDFQKGDIAEGYSVSREKKESFPLTVTSAQKNPTAFYLCASSYGIYYGYTFGSGTRLTVV.

The CDR3 coding sequence is TGTGCCAGCAGCTATCGACAGGGGACGTACGAGCAGTACTTC. This sequence encodes CASSYRQGTYEQYF. This chain links TRBV2 with TRBJ2-7, with 8 bases fitting TRBD1. The V gene end was trimmed by 6 bases and the J gene end by 4 bases; junction bases not matched to a gene: 8. Looked up from germline, CDR1 is SNHLY and CDR2 is FYNNEI. CDR3 length: 14 residues.